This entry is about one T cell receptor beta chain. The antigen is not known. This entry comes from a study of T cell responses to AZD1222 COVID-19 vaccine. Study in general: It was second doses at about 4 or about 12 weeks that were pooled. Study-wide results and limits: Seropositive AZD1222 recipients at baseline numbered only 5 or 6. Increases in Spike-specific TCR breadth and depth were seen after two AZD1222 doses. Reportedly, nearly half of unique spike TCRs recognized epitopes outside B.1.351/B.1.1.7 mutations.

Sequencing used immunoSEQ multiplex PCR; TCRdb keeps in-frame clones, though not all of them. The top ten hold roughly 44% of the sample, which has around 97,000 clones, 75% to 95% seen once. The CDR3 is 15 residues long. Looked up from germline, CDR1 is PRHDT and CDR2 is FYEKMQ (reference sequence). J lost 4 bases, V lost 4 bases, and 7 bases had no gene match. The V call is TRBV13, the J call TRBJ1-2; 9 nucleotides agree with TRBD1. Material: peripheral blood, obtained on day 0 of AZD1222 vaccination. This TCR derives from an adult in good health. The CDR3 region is CASSSTGGAGYGYTF. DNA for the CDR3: TGTGCCAGCAGCTCCACAGGGGGCGCCGGCTATGGCTACACCTTC.